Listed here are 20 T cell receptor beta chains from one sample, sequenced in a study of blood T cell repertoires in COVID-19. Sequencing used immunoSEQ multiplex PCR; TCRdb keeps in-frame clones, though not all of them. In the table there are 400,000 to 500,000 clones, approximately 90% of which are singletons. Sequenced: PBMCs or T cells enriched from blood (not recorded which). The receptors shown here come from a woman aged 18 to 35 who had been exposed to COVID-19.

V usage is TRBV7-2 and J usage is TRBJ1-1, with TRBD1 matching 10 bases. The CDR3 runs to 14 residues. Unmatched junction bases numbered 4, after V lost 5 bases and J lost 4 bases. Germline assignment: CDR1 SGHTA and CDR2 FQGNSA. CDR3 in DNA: TGTGCCAGCAGCCGGACAGGGGGATTCACTGAAGCTTTCTTT. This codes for CASSRTGGFTEAFF.

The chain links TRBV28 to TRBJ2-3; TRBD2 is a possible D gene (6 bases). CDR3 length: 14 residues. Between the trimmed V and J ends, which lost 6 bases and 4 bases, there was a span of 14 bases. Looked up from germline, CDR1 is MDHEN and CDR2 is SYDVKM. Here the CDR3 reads CASRTGEGADTQYF. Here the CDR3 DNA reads TGTGCCAGCAGAACGGGGGAAGGGGCAGATACGCAGTATTTT.

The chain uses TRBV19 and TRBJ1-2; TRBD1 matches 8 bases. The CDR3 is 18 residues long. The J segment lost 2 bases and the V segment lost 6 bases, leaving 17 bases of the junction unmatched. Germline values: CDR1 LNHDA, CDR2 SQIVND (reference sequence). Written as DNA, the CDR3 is TGTGCCAGTAGCATCCCCGGCTCAGGGGGCGCCCTGAACTATGGCTACACCTTC. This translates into CASSIPGSGGALNYGYTF.

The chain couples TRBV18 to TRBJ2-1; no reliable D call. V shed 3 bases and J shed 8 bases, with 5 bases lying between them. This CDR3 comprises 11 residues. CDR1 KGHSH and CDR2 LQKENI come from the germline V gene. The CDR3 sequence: CASSPYDEQFF. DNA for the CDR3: TGTGCCAGCTCACCGTATGATGAGCAGTTCTTC.

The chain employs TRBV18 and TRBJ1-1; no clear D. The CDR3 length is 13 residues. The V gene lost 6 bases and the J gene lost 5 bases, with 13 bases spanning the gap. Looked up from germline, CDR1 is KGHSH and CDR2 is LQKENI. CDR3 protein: CASSRGKGTEAFF. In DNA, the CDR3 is TGTGCCAGCTCGCGGGGAAAGGGTACTGAAGCTTTCTTT.

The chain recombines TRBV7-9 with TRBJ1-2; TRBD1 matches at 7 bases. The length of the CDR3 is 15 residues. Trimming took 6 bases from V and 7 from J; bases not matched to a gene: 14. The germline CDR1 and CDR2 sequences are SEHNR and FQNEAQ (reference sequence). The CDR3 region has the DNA TGTGCCAGCAGACCTGGACAGGCCATGGGGATTGGCTACACCTTC. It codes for CASRPGQAMGIGYTF.

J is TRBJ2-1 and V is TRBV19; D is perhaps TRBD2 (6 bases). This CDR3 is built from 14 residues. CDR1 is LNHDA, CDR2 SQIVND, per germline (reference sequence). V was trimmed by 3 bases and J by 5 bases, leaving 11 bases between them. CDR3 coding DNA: TGTGCCAGTAGTATCGGAACTAGCCACAATGAGCAGTTCTTC. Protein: CASSIGTSHNEQFF.

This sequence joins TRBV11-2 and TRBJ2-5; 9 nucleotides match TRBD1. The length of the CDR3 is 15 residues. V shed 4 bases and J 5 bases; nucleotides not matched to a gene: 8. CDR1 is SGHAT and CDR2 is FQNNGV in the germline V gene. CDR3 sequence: CASSSVTGGVETQYF. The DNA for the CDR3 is TGTGCCAGCAGCTCCGTAACAGGGGGCGTTGAGACCCAGTACTTC. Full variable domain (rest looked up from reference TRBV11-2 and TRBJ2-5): EAGVAQSPRYKIIEKRQSVAFWCNPISGHATLYWYQQILGQGPKLLIQFQNNGVVDDSQLPKDRFSAERLKGVDSTLKIQPAKLEDSAVYLCASSSVTGGVETQYFGPGTRLLVL.

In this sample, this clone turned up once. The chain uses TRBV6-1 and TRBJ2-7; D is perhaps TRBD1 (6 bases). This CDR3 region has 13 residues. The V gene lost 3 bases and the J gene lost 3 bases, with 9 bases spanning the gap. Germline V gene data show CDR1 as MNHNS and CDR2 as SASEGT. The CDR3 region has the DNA TGTGCCAGCAGTGACAGGGGTGACTACGAGCAGTACTTC. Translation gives CASSDRGDYEQYF.

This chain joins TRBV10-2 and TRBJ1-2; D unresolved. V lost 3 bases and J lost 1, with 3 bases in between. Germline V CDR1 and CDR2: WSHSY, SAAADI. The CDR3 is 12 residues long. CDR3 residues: CASSDVNYGYTF. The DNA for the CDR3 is TGCGCCAGCAGTGACGTTAACTATGGCTACACCTTC.

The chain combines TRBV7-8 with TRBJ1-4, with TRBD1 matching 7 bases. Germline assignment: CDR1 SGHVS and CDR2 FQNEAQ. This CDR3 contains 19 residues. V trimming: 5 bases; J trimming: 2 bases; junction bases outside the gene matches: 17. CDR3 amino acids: CASSPKTGASSGTNEKLFF. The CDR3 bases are TGTGCCAGCAGCCCAAAAACAGGGGCCTCCAGTGGGACTAATGAAAAACTGTTTTTT. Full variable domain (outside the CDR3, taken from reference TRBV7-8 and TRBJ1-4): GAGVSQSPRYKVAKRGQDVALRCDPISGHVSLFWYQQALGQGPEFLTYFQNEAQLDKSGLPSDRFFAERPEGSVSTLKIQRTQQEDSAVYLCASSPKTGASSGTNEKLFFGSGTQLSVL.

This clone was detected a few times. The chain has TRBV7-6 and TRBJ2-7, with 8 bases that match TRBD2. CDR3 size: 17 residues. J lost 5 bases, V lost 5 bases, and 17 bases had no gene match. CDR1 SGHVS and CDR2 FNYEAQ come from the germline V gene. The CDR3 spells CASSPKGGTSNLHEQYF. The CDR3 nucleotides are TGTGCCAGCAGCCCCAAGGGCGGGACTAGTAACCTCCACGAGCAGTACTTC.

The CDR3 is CASSSLGGTQYGYTF. Written as DNA, the CDR3 is TGTGCCAGCAGTTCCCTCGGAGGGACTCAATATGGCTACACCTTC. The rearrangement uses TRBV25-1 and TRBJ1-2, with D possibly matching TRBD1 (5 bases). CDR1 is MGHDK and CDR2 is SYGVNS in the germline V gene. CDR3 length: 15 amino acids. With 5 bases removed from V and 5 bases from J, the gap between germline ends came to 18 bases.

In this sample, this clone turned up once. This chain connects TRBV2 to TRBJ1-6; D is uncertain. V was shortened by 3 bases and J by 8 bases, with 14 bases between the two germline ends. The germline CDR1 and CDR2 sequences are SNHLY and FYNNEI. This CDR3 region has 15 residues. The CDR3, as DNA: TGTGCCAGCAGTGAGACCTTTAGAGGAGATTCACCCCTCCACTTT. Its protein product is CASSETFRGDSPLHF.

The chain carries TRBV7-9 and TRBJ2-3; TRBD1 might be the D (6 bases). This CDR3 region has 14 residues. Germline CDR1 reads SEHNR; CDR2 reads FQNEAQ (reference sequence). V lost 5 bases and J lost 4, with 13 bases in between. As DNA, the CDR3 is TGTGCCAGCAGCATACAGGGAATTGCAGATACGCAGTATTTT. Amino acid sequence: CASSIQGIADTQYF.

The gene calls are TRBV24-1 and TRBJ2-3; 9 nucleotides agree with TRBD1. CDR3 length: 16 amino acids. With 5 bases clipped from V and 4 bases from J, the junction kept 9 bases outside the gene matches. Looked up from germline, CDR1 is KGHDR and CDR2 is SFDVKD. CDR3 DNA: TGTGCCACCAGTGCCCCGGGCGGGACAGGGTCAGATACGCAGTATTTT. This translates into CATSAPGGTGSDTQYF.

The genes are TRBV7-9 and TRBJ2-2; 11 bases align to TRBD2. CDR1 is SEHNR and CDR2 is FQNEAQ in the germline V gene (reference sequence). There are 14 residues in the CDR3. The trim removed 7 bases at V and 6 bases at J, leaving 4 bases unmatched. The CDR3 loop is CASIGLAGAGELFF. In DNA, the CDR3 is TGTGCCAGCATCGGACTAGCGGGTGCCGGGGAGCTGTTTTTT.

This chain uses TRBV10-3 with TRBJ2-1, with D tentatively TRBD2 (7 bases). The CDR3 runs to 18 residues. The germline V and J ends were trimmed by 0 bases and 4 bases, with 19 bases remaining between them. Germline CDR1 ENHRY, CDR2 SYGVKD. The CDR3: CAISESNSLAGAYNEQFF. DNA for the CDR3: TGTGCCATCAGTGAGTCGAATAGTTTGGCGGGGGCGTACAATGAGCAGTTCTTC.

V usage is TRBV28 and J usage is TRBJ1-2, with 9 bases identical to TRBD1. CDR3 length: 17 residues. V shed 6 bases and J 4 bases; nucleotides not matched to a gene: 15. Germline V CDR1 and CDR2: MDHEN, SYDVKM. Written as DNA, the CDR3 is TGTGCCAGCAGCCCGGGACAGGGAAGGCGAAGTATCTATGGCTACACCTTC. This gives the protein CASSPGQGRRSIYGYTF.

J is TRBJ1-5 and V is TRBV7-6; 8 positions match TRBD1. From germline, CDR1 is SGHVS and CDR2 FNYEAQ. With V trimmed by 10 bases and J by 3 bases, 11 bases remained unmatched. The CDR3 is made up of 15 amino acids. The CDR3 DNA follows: TGTGCCAATCCAAAAGCGACAGGGGTCAATCAGCCCCAGCATTTT. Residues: CANPKATGVNQPQHF.